One T cell receptor beta chain is described in this entry. This sample was included in a study of blood T cell repertoires in COVID-19. Clones were read by immunoSEQ multiplex PCR, and TCRdb kept only the in-frame ones, dropping some. The repertoire holds fewer than 300,000 clones, with roughly 84% as singletons. This receptor was taken from a human donor with COVID-19, enrolled during active disease. The donor label of this sample is uncertain. What was sequenced was peripheral blood.

The CDR3 DNA sequence: TGTGCCAGCAGCTTGGATTCCGGGGTCGGAAACACCATATATTTT. It is translated as CASSLDSGVGNTIYF. V usage is TRBV5-4 and J usage is TRBJ1-3; D gene uncertain. Trimming cost V 0 bases and J 4 bases, with 11 bases left between them. This CDR3 contains 15 residues. The V gene's germline CDR1 is SGHNT and CDR2 YYREEE (reference sequence).